Each of the 27 T cell receptor beta chains below was sequenced from the same sample in a study of CD4 and CD8 cells across lung adenocarcinoma regions. One entry per CDR3 protein, called by TCRdb with MiXCR from the PCR reads. The table shows approximately 4,200 distinct CDR3 sequences, with roughly 51% occurring only once. The sample was CD4+ T cells from the center of a lung tumor. The receptors come from a female donor with lung adenocarcinoma. The CD4 and CD8 labels of this study may be unreliable.

Of note for this clonotype: A read error may produce the germline difference seen at one junction end. This chain links TRBV6-1 with TRBJ2-4, with 8 nucleotides matching TRBD1. CDR1 and CDR2 from the germline V gene are MNHNS and SASEGT. The CDR3 runs 14 residues. Here the CDR3 reads CGSRGPGAKNTQYF. CDR3 nucleotides: TGCGGCAGCAGGGGGCCGGGAGCCAAAAATACTCAGTACTTC.

This clonotype is categorized as medium-sized. J is TRBJ2-3 and V is TRBV6-5; D might be TRBD2 (6 bases). The CDR3 has 16 residues. Germline loops: CDR1 MNHEY, CDR2 SVGAGI. V dropped 1 base and J dropped 5 bases, with 16 bases sitting between them. CDR3 region: CASSYYSTGGEDTQYF. The CDR3 bases are TGTGCCAGCAGTTACTACTCGACCGGAGGGGAAGATACGCAGTATTTT.

The J gene is TRBJ1-6, the V gene TRBV6-1, with 9 nucleotides matching TRBD1. The V segment lost 10 bases and the J segment 9 bases; nucleotides outside the gene matches: 13. CDR3 length: 15 amino acids. The germline CDR1 and CDR2 sequences are MNHNS and SASEGT. CDR3 loop: CATKGTGTGRSPLHF. In DNA, the CDR3 is TGTGCCACCAAGGGAACGGGGACAGGGCGTTCACCCCTCCACTTT.

The table lists this clonotype with a count of one. The chain combines TRBV27 with TRBJ2-7; possibly TRBD1 or TRBD2 for D (5 bases each). Germline CDR1 reads MNHEY; CDR2 reads SMNVEV (reference sequence). Trimming took 4 bases from V and 1 from J, leaving 17 bases between them. The CDR3 spans 16 residues. The CDR3 DNA reads TGTGCCAGCAGTTCCACGGGACGGGATTTTTCCTACGAGCAGTACTTC. It yields the protein CASSSTGRDFSYEQYF.

By sample fraction, this clonotype is medium-sized. A read error is possible here, since a much larger clone lies one base away. The chain has TRBV6-1 and TRBJ2-1, with 8 positions matching TRBD2. With V trimmed by 5 bases and J by 13 bases, 19 bases remained unmatched. The CDR3 totals 16 residues. In germline, CDR1 is MNHNS, CDR2 SASEGT. Here the CDR3 DNA reads TGTGCCAGCAGTCCCCGGGTGGCGGGGGGTCAGGAGACCCAGTTCTTC. This encodes CASSPRVAGGQETQFF.

The chain has TRBV6-5 and TRBJ1-4; 7 bases are a match to TRBD1. Germline-derived CDR1 and CDR2 are MNHEY and SVGAGI. V lost 4 bases to trimming and J lost 0 bases; unmatched junction nucleotides: 2. The CDR3 is 15 residues long. The CDR3 sequence: CASSSTGATNEKLFF. CDR3 bases: TGTGCCAGCAGTTCTACAGGGGCAACTAATGAAAAACTGTTTTTT.

The chain is built from TRBV12-3 or TRBV12-4 and TRBJ2-3; D might be TRBD1 (5 bases). The CDR3 covers 15 residues. V shed 5 bases and J shed 2 bases, with 14 bases lying between them. DNA of the CDR3: TGTGCCAGCAGTCTGGACAACTATCCCACAGATACGCAGTATTTT. It translates to CASSLDNYPTDTQYF.

CDR3 in amino acids: CASSAGTSGTLGEQFF. In DNA form, the CDR3 reads TGTGCCAGCAGCGCCGGGACTAGCGGGACCTTGGGTGAGCAGTTCTTC. The V gene is TRBV7-2, the J gene TRBJ2-1, with 13 bases aligning to TRBD2. The germline CDR1 and CDR2 sequences are SGHTA and FQGNSA. This CDR3 is 16 amino acids long. Germline trimming cut 5 bases from V and 9 bases from J; bases unmatched to any gene: 10.

This clonotype was observed a few times. The V and J genes are TRBV7-6 and TRBJ2-1; D might be TRBD2 (5 bases). This CDR3 has 11 amino acids. Trimming cost V 4 bases and J 9 bases, with 7 bases left between them. In germline, CDR1 is SGHVS, CDR2 FNYEAQ. The CDR3 DNA is TGTGCCAGCAGCTCCGGGGTTGAGCAGTTCTTC. Translating it yields CASSSGVEQFF.

This clonotype was found once. This rearrangement joins TRBV6-1 to TRBJ2-3; unclear D gene. The V gene lost 7 bases and the J gene lost 2 bases, with 16 bases spanning the gap. The CDR3 contains 15 residues. The germline gives CDR1 MNHNS, CDR2 SASEGT. The CDR3 DNA is TGTGCCAGCACTGGTCAGAAGGAACTCACAGATACGCAGTATTTT. It encodes CASTGQKELTDTQYF.

With regard to this clonotype: One end of the junction fails to match germline, which may point to a read error. The DNA of the CDR3 is TGTGCCAGCAGGGTGACAGGGAAAGATACCCAGTATTTT. This codes for CASRVTGKDTQYF. The gene calls are TRBV6-1 and TRBJ2-3, with 7 bases lining up with TRBD1. There are 13 residues in the CDR3. CDR1 and CDR2 from the germline V gene are MNHNS and SASEGT.

The chain links TRBV27 to TRBJ2-1; the D gene is possibly TRBD1 (5 bases). The CDR3 sequence is 15 residues long. V gave up 4 bases and J gave up 3 bases, with 13 bases separating them. The V gene's germline CDR1 is MNHEY and CDR2 SMNVEV (reference sequence). The CDR3 region has the DNA TGTGCCAGCAGTTCTATCGACAGATTCTACAATGAGCAGTTCTTC. Translating it yields CASSSIDRFYNEQFF.

As regards this clonotype: One junction end does not reproduce the germline sequence, and a read error may be involved. The chain combines TRBV11-2 with TRBJ2-3, with TRBD2 as a possible D gene (6 bases). The CDR3 spans 17 residues. CDR1 and CDR2 from the germline V gene are SGHAT and FQNNGV. CDR3 loop: CASSAGIGRRDTETQYF. The CDR3 coding sequence is TGTGCCAGCAGCGCCGGGATCGGGAGACGCGACACAGAGACGCAGTATTTT.

As concerns this clonotype: Sequence at one end of the junction differs from germline and may be a read error. The CDR3 coding sequence is TGTGCCAGCAGGGAGATTGGGGGGCGTGACACAGAGACGCAGTATTTT. Translated, it gives CASREIGGRDTETQYF. V and J are TRBV27 and TRBJ2-3, with D perhaps assigned TRBD1 or TRBD2 (6 bases each). The CDR3 covers 16 residues. Germline values: CDR1 MNHEY, CDR2 SMNVEV (reference sequence).

V and J are TRBV20-1 and TRBJ2-1; TRBD2 might be the D (6 bases). The J call may be wrong; the DNA end is better matched by TRBJ2-5. CDR1 DFQATT and CDR2 SNEGSKA come from the germline V gene (reference sequence). The CDR3 consists of 19 residues. The CDR3 DNA is TGCAGTGCCGAAAGACTGTGGGCTAGCGCAGGTGGAGCGAACGAGACCCAGTACTTC. Translating gives CSAERLWASAGGANETQYF.

The chain combines TRBV12-3 or TRBV12-4 with TRBJ2-5; D may be TRBD1 (6 bases). This CDR3 spans 17 amino acids. Trimming shortened V by 3 bases and J by 3 bases, and 20 bases separated the two germline ends. CDR3 bases: TGTGCCAGCAGTTTCGATTTCGGCGTCAGGGGAGAAGAGACCCAGTACTTC. Its translation is CASSFDFGVRGEETQYF.

By proportion, this clonotype is medium-sized. The chain is built from TRBV10-1 and TRBJ2-2, with D hard to call. This CDR3 is built from 14 residues. Germline CDR1 WNHNN, CDR2 SYGVQD (reference sequence). The V and J ends lost 0 bases and 3 bases respectively, with 5 bases between them. The CDR3 spells CASSESDDTGELFF. The CDR3 coding sequence is TGCGCCAGCAGTGAGTCTGACGACACCGGGGAGCTGTTTTTT.

The rearrangement uses TRBV6-5 and TRBJ2-1; 8 positions agree with TRBD1. The V gene end was trimmed by 2 bases and the J gene end by 4 bases; junction bases not matched to a gene: 16. Germline V gene lookup returns CDR1 MNHEY and CDR2 SVGAGI. This CDR3 has 19 amino acids. In DNA, the CDR3 is TGTGCCAGCAGTTACCACAGGGGGAGTTCAAAGGGGAATTACAATGAGCAGTTCTTC. Its translation is CASSYHRGSSKGNYNEQFF.

This clonotype counts as medium-sized. This rearrangement joins TRBV7-2 to TRBJ2-5; no reliable D call. Per germline, CDR1 SGHTA and CDR2 FQGNSA. The CDR3 has 14 amino acids. V was trimmed by 5 bases and J by 2 bases, leaving 12 bases between them. CDR3 nucleotides: TGTGCCAGCAGCCGACCCCCAGAGCAAGAGACCCAGTACTTC. Translated, it gives CASSRPPEQETQYF.

This clonotype was detected a few times. V is TRBV6-1 and J is TRBJ2-1, with D perhaps given as TRBD1 or TRBD2 (5 bases each). Germline V gene data show CDR1 as MNHNS and CDR2 as SASEGT. Trimming took off 4 bases at V and 7 bases at J, with 5 bases between the two ends. The CDR3 loop spans 11 amino acids. CDR3 sequence (DNA): TGTGCCAGCAGTGGGGGGAATGAGCAGTTCTTC. This codes for CASSGGNEQFF.

This chain connects TRBV6-1 to TRBJ1-2, with D possibly matching TRBD1 (6 bases). The CDR3 is 14 amino acids. Looked up from germline, CDR1 is MNHNS and CDR2 is SASEGT. The V end lost 6 bases, the J end lost 4 bases, and 15 bases lay between the germline ends. This CDR3 is CASRERDTGYGYTF. The CDR3, as DNA: TGTGCCAGCAGAGAGAGGGACACCGGCTATGGCTACACCTTC.

A remark on this clonotype: One end of the junction is discordant with germline, which a read error may explain. The chain is built from TRBV7-8 and TRBJ2-4; 7 positions match TRBD2. CDR1 SGHVS and CDR2 FQNEAQ come from the germline V gene. The CDR3 is made up of 15 amino acids. CDR3 sequence (DNA): TGTGCCAGCAGCCCTCTTGCTAGCGGCTCAGATATTCAGTATTTC. It encodes CASSPLASGSDIQYF. Full variable domain (rest looked up from reference TRBV7-8 and TRBJ2-4): GAGVSQSPRYKVAKRGQDVALRCDPISGHVSLFWYQQALGQGPEFLTYFQNEAQLDKSGLPSDRFFAERPEGSVSTLKIQRTQQEDSAVYLCASSPLASGSDIQYFGAGTRLSVL.

This chain uses TRBV27 with TRBJ2-5; D uncertain. The J call could be wrong; TRBJ2-7 is a better fit for the DNA end. CDR1 and CDR2 (germline): MNHEY, SMNVEV (reference sequence). The CDR3 extends over 14 amino acids. CDR3 loop: CASSRARSGYEQYF. CDR3 DNA sequence: TGTGCCAGTAGCCGGGCGCGTTCGGGCTACGAGCAGTACTTC.

The chain joins TRBV11-2 to TRBJ2-5, with D tentatively TRBD1 (6 bases). Trimming took off 4 bases at V and 1 base at J, with 13 bases between the two ends. Germline V lookup: CDR1 SGHAT, CDR2 FQNNGV. This CDR3 has 15 residues. In DNA, the CDR3 is TGTGCCAGCAGCTCCCAAGGGACAAGCCAAGAGACCCAGTACTTC. Translating it yields CASSSQGTSQETQYF. The variable domain in full, with the rest retrieved from reference TRBV11-2 and TRBJ2-5, is EAGVAQSPRYKIIEKRQSVAFWCNPISGHATLYWYQQILGQGPKLLIQFQNNGVVDDSQLPKDRFSAERLKGVDSTLKIQPAKLEDSAVYLCASSSQGTSQETQYFGPGTRLLVL.

The chain is built from TRBV6-2 or TRBV6-3 and TRBJ2-1, with D perhaps assigned TRBD1 or TRBD2 (6 bases each). Germline-derived CDR1 and CDR2 are MNHEY and SVGEGT. Trimming took 6 bases from V and 15 from J, leaving 18 bases between them. The CDR3 sequence is 12 residues long. CDR3 DNA sequence: TGTGCCAGCAGGGAGGGGGGTCGGCGAGCGTTCTTC. Translated: CASREGGRRAFF.

By share of the sample, this clonotype is medium-sized. V usage is TRBV6-1 and J usage is TRBJ2-7, with D hard to call. Germline V CDR1 and CDR2: MNHNS, SASEGT. CDR3 length: 13 amino acids. Trimming cost V 3 bases and J 0 bases, with 6 bases left between them. In DNA, the CDR3 is TGTGCCAGCAGTGAGGTGCACTCCTACGAGCAGTACTTC. Encoded protein: CASSEVHSYEQYF.

This clonotype was recorded a few times. The J gene is TRBJ2-1, the V gene TRBV11-2, with D possibly TRBD2 on 5 matching bases. Germline CDR1 reads SGHAT; CDR2 reads FQNNGV. V gave up 5 bases and J gave up 3 bases, with 8 bases separating them. The CDR3 totals 13 residues. The CDR3 sequence: CASSPGYYNEQFF. The CDR3, as DNA: TGTGCCAGCAGCCCGGGATACTACAATGAGCAGTTCTTC.